A single sample is the source of the 21 T cell receptor beta chains below, sequenced in a study of shared clonotypes between healthy human individuals. Only in-frame clones appear in the TCRdb table, and some are missing; sequencing was by immunoSEQ multiplex PCR. The top ten hold 0.37% of the sample, which has roughly 2.2 million clones, about 90% seen once. Sequencing used naive CD4+ T cells from PBMCs. Subset indicated: CD45RA+ positively selected. These receptor sequences come from a man younger than 35 in good health. Some clones in this sample may be carry-over from other donors' samples.

This sequence joins TRBV2 and TRBJ2-3; 8 nucleotides align to TRBD2. CDR1 is SNHLY, CDR2 FYNNEI, per germline. J was trimmed by 6 bases and V by 6 bases; bases with no gene match: 8. The CDR3 extends over 14 amino acids. The chain's CDR3 is CASSYSGARDTQYF. The CDR3 bases are TGTGCCAGCAGCTATAGCGGGGCGAGGGATACGCAGTATTTT.

The chain employs TRBV29-1 and TRBJ2-4; D tentatively reads TRBD1 or TRBD2 (6 bases each). This CDR3 comprises 13 residues. Germline CDR1 SQVTM, CDR2 ANQGSEA. The V end lost 6 bases, the J end lost 5 bases, and 14 bases lay between the germline ends. In DNA, the CDR3 is TGCAGCGTCGTCGAAAGGGGGGAAAACATTCAGTACTTC. This codes for CSVVERGENIQYF.

Written as DNA, the CDR3 is TGTGCCAGCAGCCAGGGGCAAGGGTCGGATACGCAGTATTTT. Protein: CASSQGQGSDTQYF. The genes are TRBV11-3 and TRBJ2-3, with D perhaps TRBD1 (6 bases). Deletions cut 5 bases from V and 6 bases from J, with 15 bases between. Per the germline V gene, CDR1 is SGHNT and CDR2 is YENEEA. CDR3 length equals 14 residues.

The rearrangement uses TRBV6-5 and TRBJ1-1; 7 bases line up with TRBD1. Germline CDR1 reads MNHEY; CDR2 reads SVGAGI. V lost 6 bases, J lost 5 bases, and 6 bases stayed unmatched. The CDR3 consists of 13 residues. The CDR3 loop is CASRNTGVTEAFF. The CDR3 nucleotides are TGTGCCAGCAGGAACACAGGGGTAACTGAAGCTTTCTTT.

The rearrangement joins TRBV27 to TRBJ2-7; D uncertain. Germline loops: CDR1 MNHEY, CDR2 SMNVEV (reference sequence). This CDR3 contains 13 residues. V lost 3 bases and J 6 bases, leaving 12 bases between the germline ends. The CDR3 bases are TGTGCCAGCAGTTTGGCCCCTGGCGTCGAGCAGTACTTC. Translation: CASSLAPGVEQYF.

J is TRBJ1-2 and V is TRBV28; a possible D gene is TRBD1 (5 bases). Germline loops: CDR1 MDHEN, CDR2 SYDVKM. The CDR3 has 16 residues. V was shortened by 2 bases and J by 2 bases, with 15 bases between the two germline ends. The CDR3 loop is CASSLSPGLENYGYTF. In DNA, the CDR3 is TGTGCCAGCAGTTTAAGCCCAGGGCTCGAAAACTATGGCTACACCTTC.

This chain connects TRBV5-1 to TRBJ2-3; 12 bases fit TRBD2. Germline V gene lookup returns CDR1 SGHRS and CDR2 YFSETQ. V dropped 4 bases and J dropped 6; count of bases not matched to a gene: 12. This CDR3 has 17 residues. The CDR3 DNA follows: TGCGCCAGCAGCCCAGAGGTCCTAGCGGGAGGGGGCGATACGCAGTATTTT. Its translation is CASSPEVLAGGGDTQYF. Full variable domain (outside the CDR3, taken from reference TRBV5-1 and TRBJ2-3): KAGVTQTPRYLIKTRGQQVTLSCSPISGHRSVSWYQQTPGQGLQFLFEYFSETQRNKGNFPGRFSGRQFSNSRSEMNVSTLELGDSALYLCASSPEVLAGGGDTQYFGPGTRLTVL.

The V call is TRBV7-2, the J call TRBJ2-7; 7 bases align to TRBD2. V lost 5 bases and J lost 11; bases outside the gene matches: 18. The CDR3 loop spans 15 amino acids. Germline lookup yields CDR1 SGHTA and CDR2 FQGNSA. Here the CDR3 DNA reads TGTGCCAGCAGCCCTTTGAAGCGGGGCCACCAAAGGGAGTACTTC. Translated: CASSPLKRGHQREYF. Full variable domain (outside the CDR3, taken from reference TRBV7-2 and TRBJ2-7): GAGVSQSPSNKVTEKGKDVELRCDPISGHTALYWYRQSLGQGLEFLIYFQGNSAPDKSGLPSDRFSAERTGGSVSTLTIQRTQQEDSAVYLCASSPLKRGHQREYFGPGTRLTVT.

The chain couples TRBV7-2 to TRBJ1-1; D not resolved. Germline CDR1 is SGHTA and CDR2 is FQGNSA. Deletions cut 1 base from V and 0 bases from J, with 9 bases between. The CDR3 totals 15 residues. CDR3 in DNA: TGTGCCAGCAGCTTAGAAGGTAGCATGAACACTGAAGCTTTCTTT. It codes for CASSLEGSMNTEAFF.

CDR3 amino acids: CASTRELSYNEQFF. CDR3 coding DNA: TGTGCCAGCACGCGGGAGTTATCCTACAATGAGCAGTTCTTC. The J gene is TRBJ2-1, the V gene TRBV9, with 7 bases aligning to TRBD2. The CDR3 runs to 14 residues. With V trimmed by 6 bases and J by 1 base, 4 bases remained unmatched. In germline, CDR1 is SGDLS, CDR2 YYNGEE. The whole variable domain, remainder taken from reference TRBV9 and TRBJ2-1, is DSGVTQTPKHLITATGQRVTLRCSPRSGDLSVYWYQQSLDQGLQFLIQYYNGEERAKGNILERFSAQQFPDLHSELNLSSLELGDSALYFCASTRELSYNEQFFGPGTRLTVL.

The chain recombines TRBV28 with TRBJ2-7, with D perhaps matching TRBD1 (5 bases). V was clipped by 4 bases and J by 3 bases, with 16 bases between them. Germline V gene sequence: CDR1 MDHEN, CDR2 SYDVKM. CDR3 length: 15 residues. The CDR3 coding sequence is TGTGCCAGCAGTTGGTATCTAGGACACGGCTACGAGCAGTACTTC. Translating gives CASSWYLGHGYEQYF.

The chain has TRBV4-3 and TRBJ2-1; D gene unclear. The CDR3 has 13 residues. Germline V gene sequence: CDR1 LGHNA, CDR2 YSLEER. Trimming removed 2 bases from V and 7 bases from J, with 9 bases in between. CDR3 nucleotide sequence: TGCGCCAGCAGCCAATTTTCAGCGAATGAGCAGTTCTTC. It specifies CASSQFSANEQFF.

This chain joins TRBV5-6 and TRBJ2-1, with 11 bases aligning to TRBD2. The CDR3 consists of 16 residues. The germline CDR1 and CDR2 sequences are SGHDT and YYEEEE. Losses at the gene ends were 4 bases for V and 4 bases for J; bases not matched to a gene: 7. The CDR3 region is CASSPPGTSGYNEQFF. The CDR3 region has the DNA TGTGCCAGCAGCCCTCCCGGGACTAGCGGATACAATGAGCAGTTCTTC.

The V gene is TRBV5-1, the J gene TRBJ1-1; the D is unclear. The germline CDR1 and CDR2 sequences are SGHRS and YFSETQ. The CDR3 runs 16 residues. Trimming pared 0 bases from V and 4 bases from J, leaving 16 bases between. The chain's CDR3 is CASSLGLGYEVTEAFF. The CDR3 DNA sequence: TGCGCCAGCAGCTTGGGGTTGGGTTATGAGGTCACTGAAGCTTTCTTT.

The V gene is TRBV7-2, the J gene TRBJ1-5; TRBD1 might be the D (5 bases). Germline CDR1 and CDR2: SGHTA and FQGNSA. The V end was cut by 5 bases, the J end by 2 bases, with 10 bases between. CDR3 length: 14 residues. This CDR3 is CASSRGQGNQPQHF. The CDR3 bases are TGTGCCAGCAGCCGCGGACAAGGCAATCAGCCCCAGCATTTT.

J is TRBJ1-5 and V is TRBV19, with D possibly being TRBD1 (6 bases). The CDR3 runs 16 residues. The germline V gene encodes CDR1 LNHDA and CDR2 SQIVND (reference sequence). Trimming removed 2 bases from V and 3 bases from J, with 14 bases in between. The CDR3 coding sequence is TGTGCCAGTAGTATACAGGGGAGGAGGGACAATCAGCCCCAGCATTTT. Protein product: CASSIQGRRDNQPQHF.

This clone was seen a single time. The chain couples TRBV6-5 to TRBJ1-2, with TRBD1 matching 8 bases. This CDR3 spans 12 amino acids. Germline loops: CDR1 MNHEY, CDR2 SVGAGI. J was trimmed by 8 bases and V by 5 bases; bases with no gene match: 4. DNA for the CDR3: TGTGCCAGCAGTGACCAGGGGGCCGGCTACACCTTC. Amino acid sequence: CASSDQGAGYTF.

This chain links TRBV29-1 with TRBJ1-2, with 7 bases lining up with TRBD1. Germline CDR1 SQVTM, CDR2 ANQGSEA. This CDR3 comprises 16 residues. The V segment lost 6 bases and the J segment 7 bases; nucleotides outside the gene matches: 20. CDR3 protein: CSVGPRRTGRSSGYTF. The CDR3 region has the DNA TGCAGCGTGGGCCCCCGCCGGACAGGACGAAGTAGTGGCTACACCTTC.

The rearrangement joins TRBV7-9 to TRBJ2-1; 16 bases fit TRBD2. The CDR3 covers 15 residues. CDR1 SEHNR and CDR2 FQNEAQ come from the germline V gene (reference sequence). The ends lost 3 bases at V and 8 bases at J; junction bases unmatched: 1. CDR3 sequence reads: CASSFGTSGRDEQFF. CDR3 nucleotide sequence: TGTGCCAGCAGCTTTGGGACTAGCGGGAGGGATGAGCAGTTCTTC.

This clone was counted a single time. The rearrangement joins TRBV28 to TRBJ1-2; D gene ambiguous. The CDR3 spans 12 residues. The V end lost 10 bases, the J end lost 8 bases, and 17 bases lay between the germline ends. In germline, CDR1 is MDHEN, CDR2 SYDVKM. The CDR3: CATKRLLGGYTF. CDR3 nucleotides: TGTGCCACAAAGCGGCTCTTGGGAGGCTACACCTTC.

The genes are TRBV4-3 and TRBJ2-2; weak D call: TRBD2 (6 bases). V was pared by 3 bases and J by 7 bases, with 21 bases between. In germline, CDR1 is LGHNA, CDR2 YSLEER. The CDR3 length is 17 residues. DNA of the CDR3: TGCGCCAGCAGCCAGGGCCGCCGGGGAGGTGACGACGGGGAGCTGTTTTTT. This gives the protein CASSQGRRGGDDGELFF.